This is a list of T cell receptor beta chains from one sample in a study of blood T cell repertoires in COVID-19. This table comes from immunoSEQ multiplex PCR, and its TCRdb copy is limited to in-frame clones, with some not included. The sample shows roughly 130,000 clones, roughly 84% of them seen only once. What was sequenced was peripheral blood. These receptors originate from a man aged 25 to 40 with COVID-19, enrolled during active disease. Each CDR3 is given with its conserved first and last residue. Fields, in order: CDR3 protein, CDR3 DNA, J gene, clone size, D gene, V gene. D genes are given only for firm matches. A row's size may be missing; if present it is once, few, many or a size class.

CDR3: CARHPYEDNYGYTF; DNA: TGTGCCAGACACCCTTATGAGGATAACTATGGCTACACCTTC; J: TRBJ1-2; size: -; D: -; V: TRBV5-3
CDR3: CASSLASGSLLPYNEQFF; DNA: TGCGCCAGCAGCCTGGCTAGCGGGAGCCTCCTGCCCTACAATGAGCAGTTCTTC; J: TRBJ2-1; size: -; D: TRBD2; V: TRBV5-1
CDR3: CASRGRGNEQFF; DNA: TGTGCCAGCAGGGGGCGAGGCAATGAGCAGTTCTTC; J: TRBJ2-1; size: -; D: -; V: TRBV12-3/TRBV12-4
CDR3: CASTPVPYTDTQYF; DNA: TGTGCCAGTACCCCGGTCCCGTACACAGATACGCAGTATTTT; J: TRBJ2-3; size: once; D: -; V: TRBV19
CDR3: CASSYPQREQYF; DNA: TGTGCCAGCAGCTACCCTCAACGGGAGCAGTACTTC; J: TRBJ2-7; size: -; D: -; V: TRBV5-5
CDR3: CASKSNLQGNSYEQYF; DNA: TGCGCCAGCAAGTCAAACTTACAGGGTAACTCCTACGAGCAGTACTTC; J: TRBJ2-7; size: once; D: -; V: TRBV23-1
CDR3: CASSGRGGGTDTQYF; DNA: TGCGCCAGCAGCGGTCGGGGGGGTGGAACAGATACGCAGTATTTT; J: TRBJ2-3; size: few; D: TRBD2; V: TRBV4-1
CDR3: CASSDGGGGVSNEQFF; DNA: TGTGCCAGCAGTGACGGAGGCGGGGGGGTTTCCAATGAGCAGTTCTTC; J: TRBJ2-1; size: once; D: TRBD2; V: TRBV2
CDR3: CASSPRWGEGNTGELFF; DNA: TGTGCCAGCTCTCCCCGGTGGGGGGAGGGTAACACCGGGGAGCTGTTTTTT; J: TRBJ2-2; size: -; D: TRBD2; V: TRBV18
CDR3: CASSSLGQGLNEQYF; DNA: TGTGCCAGCAGTTCACTTGGACAGGGTCTCAACGAGCAGTACTTC; J: TRBJ2-7; size: -; D: TRBD1; V: TRBV6-2/TRBV6-3
CDR3: CASSLKRAGSYNEQFF; DNA: TGTGCCAGCAGCTTAAAGCGTGCCGGCTCCTACAATGAGCAGTTCTTC; J: TRBJ2-1; size: once; D: -; V: TRBV11-2
CDR3: CASSLGQGSNEKLFF; DNA: TGTGCCAGCAGCTTAGGACAGGGGTCCAATGAAAAACTGTTTTTT; J: TRBJ1-4; size: -; D: TRBD1; V: TRBV7-9
CDR3: CAWKGVGYEQYF; DNA: TGTGCCTGGAAGGGGGTGGGGTACGAGCAGTACTTC; J: TRBJ2-7; size: -; D: -; V: TRBV30
CDR3: CASSLARGANTGELFF; DNA: TGCGCCAGCAGCTTGGCGCGGGGGGCGAACACCGGGGAGCTGTTTTTT; J: TRBJ2-2; size: -; D: TRBD2; V: TRBV5-1
CDR3: CASSWRDRGNGYTF; DNA: TGTGCCAGCAGCTGGCGGGACAGGGGGAATGGCTACACCTTC; J: TRBJ1-2; size: few; D: TRBD1; V: TRBV5-4